The sequence of this TCR beta chain was determined in a study of beta chain features in type 1 diabetes. As concerns this clone: Its antigen remains unknown.

Regarding the study as a whole: All four CD4+ subsets of Type 1 diabetes patients contained TCRB CDR3s that were moderately but significantly shorter. Overrepresentation of cells with high TCR expression could result from cDNA sequencing. In type 1 diabetes patients, VDJ junctions had fewer insertions; deletions at these junctions were more frequent.

The isolated RNA, all of it, was reverse transcribed, so expressed TCRB transcripts were what got sequenced. Sequenced by immunoSEQ multiplex PCR; TCRdb stores in-frame clones only, minus some. Among under 800,000 clones listed, roughly a sixth were seen once. Specimen: naive CD4+ T cells from blood. This clonotype originated in a man aged 18 to 29 in good health.

The CDR3 here is CASSLGIRNEQFF. CDR3 in DNA: TGTGCCAGCAGCTTGGGCATTCGGAATGAGCAGTTCTTC. The chain has TRBV7-2 and TRBJ2-1; D remains ambiguous. The germline V gene has CDR1 SGHTA and CDR2 FQGNSA. CDR3 size: 13 residues. Trimming took off 3 bases at V and 7 bases at J, with 10 bases between the two ends.